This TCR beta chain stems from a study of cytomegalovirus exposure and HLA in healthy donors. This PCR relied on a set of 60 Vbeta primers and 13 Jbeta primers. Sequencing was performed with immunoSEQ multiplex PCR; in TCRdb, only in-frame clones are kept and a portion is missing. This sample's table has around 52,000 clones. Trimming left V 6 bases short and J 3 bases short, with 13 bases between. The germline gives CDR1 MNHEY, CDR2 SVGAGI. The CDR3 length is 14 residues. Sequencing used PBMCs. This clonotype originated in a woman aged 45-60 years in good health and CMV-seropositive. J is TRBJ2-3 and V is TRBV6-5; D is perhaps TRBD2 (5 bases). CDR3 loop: CASSRRGSTDTQYF. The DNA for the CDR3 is TGTGCCAGCAGCCGACGGGGTTCAACAGATACGCAGTATTTT.